This T cell receptor (beta chain) is drawn from a study of blood T cell repertoires in COVID-19. Study overall: Both acute and convalescent COVID-19 samples were obtained from the United States, Italy and Spain. In each case, the material was cDNA or gDNA derived from T cells, B-cell-depleted T cells, or PBMCs.

This CDR3 has 20 residues. Germline assignment: CDR1 LGHDT and CDR2 YNNKEL (reference sequence). Trimming shortened V by 4 bases and J by 0 bases, and 22 bases separated the two germline ends. Authors' analysis steps: Estimation of nucleated cell counts relied on the amplification of reference gene primers. Generated by immunoSEQ multiplex PCR, the TCRdb table keeps only in-frame clones and is missing some. V, J and clone size derive from that table, while D and trimming were established from the DNA sequence. The sample includes 55,000 to 80,000 clones, less than 85% of them seen just once. The sample was peripheral blood. This chain joins TRBV3-1 (or the pseudogene TRBV3-2) and TRBJ2-6; possible D gene TRBD2, 6 bases. This clonotype originated in an elderly man with active COVID-19. CDR3: CASSRKMGGPYTSGANVLTF. The CDR3 nucleotides are TGTGCCAGCAGCCGCAAAATGGGGGGTCCCTATACCTCTGGGGCCAACGTCCTGACTTTC.